One T cell receptor (beta chain) is described in this entry. Its specificity is unknown. Unique molecular identifiers tagged the TCR beta cDNA libraries. A single record per CDR3 protein comes from TCRdb applying MiXCR to the PCR reads. The top ten clones hold under 0.7% of a sample with about 760,000 distinct CDR3 sequences, 25% to 30% of them seen once. The sample belongs to a study of post-analysis software for immune sequencing data. Overall study findings and caveats: The authors found that F measure strongly co-clustered same-batch samples. There was significantly lower normalized Chao1 diversity in multiple sclerosis patients than in controls. With TRBV5-6, TRBV5-1 and TRBV20-1 included, five TRBV segments were more frequent in patients than in controls.

Trimming pared 3 bases from V and 4 bases from J, leaving 13 bases between. Germline V CDR1 and CDR2: DFQATT, SNEGSKA (reference sequence). This CDR3 has 13 residues. J is TRBJ2-7 and V is TRBV20-1; D tentatively reads TRBD1 or TRBD2 (6 bases each). The source is a girl aged 10 to 17 with multiple sclerosis. The sample comprised blood. For the CDR3, the DNA is TGCAGTGCTAGGGGGGGCTATAGATACGAGCAGTACTTC. It encodes CSARGGYRYEQYF.